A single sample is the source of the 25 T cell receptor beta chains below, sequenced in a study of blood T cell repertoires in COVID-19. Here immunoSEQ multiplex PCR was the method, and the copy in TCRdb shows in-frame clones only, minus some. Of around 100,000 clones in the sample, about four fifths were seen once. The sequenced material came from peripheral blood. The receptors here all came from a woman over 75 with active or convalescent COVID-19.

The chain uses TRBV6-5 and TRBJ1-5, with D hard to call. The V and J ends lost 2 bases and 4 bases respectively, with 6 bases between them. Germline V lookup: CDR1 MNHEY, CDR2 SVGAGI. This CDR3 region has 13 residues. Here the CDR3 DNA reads TGTGCCAGCAGTTACGGTCGGAATCAGCCCCAGCATTTT. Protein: CASSYGRNQPQHF.

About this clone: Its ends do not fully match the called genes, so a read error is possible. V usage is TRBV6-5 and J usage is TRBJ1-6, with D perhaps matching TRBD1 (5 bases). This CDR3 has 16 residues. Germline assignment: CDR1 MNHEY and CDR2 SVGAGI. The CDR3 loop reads CASSHSTGHSNSPLHF. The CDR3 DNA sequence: TGTGCCAGCAGTCACTCGACCGGACATTCAAATTCACCCCTCCACTTT.

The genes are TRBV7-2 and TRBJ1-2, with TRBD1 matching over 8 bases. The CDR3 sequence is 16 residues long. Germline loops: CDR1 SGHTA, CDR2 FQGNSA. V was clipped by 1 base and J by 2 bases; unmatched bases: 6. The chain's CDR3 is CASSLGTGPPNYGYTF. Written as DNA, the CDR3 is TGTGCCAGCAGCTTAGGGACAGGGCCTCCCAACTATGGCTACACCTTC.

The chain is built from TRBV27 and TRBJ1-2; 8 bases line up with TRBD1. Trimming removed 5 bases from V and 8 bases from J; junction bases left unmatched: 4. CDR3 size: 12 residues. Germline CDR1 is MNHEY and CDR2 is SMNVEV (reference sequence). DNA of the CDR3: TGTGCCAGCAGTACAGGGGGATTAGGCTACACCTTC. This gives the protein CASSTGGLGYTF.

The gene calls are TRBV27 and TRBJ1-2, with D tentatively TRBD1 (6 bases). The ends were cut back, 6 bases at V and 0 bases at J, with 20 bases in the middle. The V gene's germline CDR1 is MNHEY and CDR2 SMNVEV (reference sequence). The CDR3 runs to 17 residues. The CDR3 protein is CASRTLKDSLANYGYTF. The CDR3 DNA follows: TGTGCCAGCAGAACTTTAAAGGACAGCTTAGCTAACTATGGCTACACCTTC.

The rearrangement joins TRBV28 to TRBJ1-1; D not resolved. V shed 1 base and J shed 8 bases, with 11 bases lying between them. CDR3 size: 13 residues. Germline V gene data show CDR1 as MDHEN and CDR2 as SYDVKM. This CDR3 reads CASSLSSAGEAFF. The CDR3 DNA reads TGTGCCAGCAGTTTATCGTCGGCGGGAGAAGCTTTCTTT.

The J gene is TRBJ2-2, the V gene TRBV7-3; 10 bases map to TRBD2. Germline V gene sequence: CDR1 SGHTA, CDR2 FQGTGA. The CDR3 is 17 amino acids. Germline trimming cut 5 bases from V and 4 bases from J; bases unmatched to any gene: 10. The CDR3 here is CASSIKPGLASTGELFF. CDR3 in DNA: TGTGCCAGCAGCATCAAACCGGGACTAGCGAGCACCGGGGAGCTGTTTTTT. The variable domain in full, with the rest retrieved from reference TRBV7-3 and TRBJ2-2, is GAGVSQTPSNKVTEKGKYVELRCDPISGHTALYWYRQSLGQGPEFLIYFQGTGAADDSGLPNDRFFAVRPEGSVSTLKIQRTERGDSAVYLCASSIKPGLASTGELFFGEGSRLTVL.

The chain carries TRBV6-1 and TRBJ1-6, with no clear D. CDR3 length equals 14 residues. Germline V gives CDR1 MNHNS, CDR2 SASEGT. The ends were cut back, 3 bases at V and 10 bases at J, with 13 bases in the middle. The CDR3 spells CASSDSGRLSPLHF. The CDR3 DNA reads TGTGCCAGCAGTGATAGCGGCAGGCTATCACCCCTCCACTTT.

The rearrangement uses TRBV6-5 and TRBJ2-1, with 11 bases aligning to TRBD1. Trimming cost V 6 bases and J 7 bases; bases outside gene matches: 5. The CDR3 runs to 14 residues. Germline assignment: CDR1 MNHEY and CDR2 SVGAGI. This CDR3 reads CASSLGTGGNEQFF. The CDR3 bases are TGTGCCAGCAGCCTCGGGACAGGGGGGAATGAGCAGTTCTTC.

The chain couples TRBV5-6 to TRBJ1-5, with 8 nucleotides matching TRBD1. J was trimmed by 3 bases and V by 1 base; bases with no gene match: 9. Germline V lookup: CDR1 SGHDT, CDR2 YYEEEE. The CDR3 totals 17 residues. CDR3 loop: CASSLFPRQGHNQPQHF. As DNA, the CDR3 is TGTGCCAGCAGCTTGTTCCCCCGACAGGGGCACAATCAGCCCCAGCATTTT.

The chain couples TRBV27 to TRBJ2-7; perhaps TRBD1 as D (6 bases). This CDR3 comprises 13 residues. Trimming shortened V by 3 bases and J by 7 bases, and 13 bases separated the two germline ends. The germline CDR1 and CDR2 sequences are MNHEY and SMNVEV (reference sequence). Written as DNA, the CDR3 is TGTGCCAGCAGTTTCCGTCCACAGGGAGAGCAGTACTTC. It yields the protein CASSFRPQGEQYF.

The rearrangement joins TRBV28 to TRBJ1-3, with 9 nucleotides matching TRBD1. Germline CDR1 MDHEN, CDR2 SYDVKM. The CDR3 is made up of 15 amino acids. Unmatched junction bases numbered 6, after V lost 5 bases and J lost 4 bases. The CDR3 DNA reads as TGTGCCAGCAGTCCGGGGGACAGGGCAGGAAACACCATATATTTT. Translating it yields CASSPGDRAGNTIYF.

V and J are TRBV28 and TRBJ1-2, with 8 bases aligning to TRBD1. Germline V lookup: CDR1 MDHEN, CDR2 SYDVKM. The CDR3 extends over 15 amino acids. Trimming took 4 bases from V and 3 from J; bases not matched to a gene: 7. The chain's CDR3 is CASSSPRQGYYGYTF. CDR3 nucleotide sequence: TGTGCCAGCAGTTCTCCGAGACAGGGGTACTATGGCTACACCTTC.

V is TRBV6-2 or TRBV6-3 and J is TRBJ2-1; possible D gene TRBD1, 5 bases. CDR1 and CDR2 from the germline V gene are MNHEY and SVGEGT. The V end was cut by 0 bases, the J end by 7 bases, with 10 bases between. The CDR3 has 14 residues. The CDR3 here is CASSYSGPRNEQFF. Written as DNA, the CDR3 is TGTGCCAGCAGTTACTCGGGGCCTCGGAATGAGCAGTTCTTC.

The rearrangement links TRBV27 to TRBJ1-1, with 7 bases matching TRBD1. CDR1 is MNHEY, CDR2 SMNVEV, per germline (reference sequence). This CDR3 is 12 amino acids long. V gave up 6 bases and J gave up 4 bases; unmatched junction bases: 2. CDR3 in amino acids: CASRTGPTEAFF. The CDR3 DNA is TGTGCCAGCAGGACAGGGCCCACTGAAGCTTTCTTT.

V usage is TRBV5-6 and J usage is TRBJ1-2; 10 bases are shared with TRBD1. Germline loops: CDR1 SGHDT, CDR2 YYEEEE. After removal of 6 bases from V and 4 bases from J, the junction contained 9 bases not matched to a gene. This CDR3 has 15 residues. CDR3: CASTPGQGFGYGYTF. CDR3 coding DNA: TGTGCCAGCACCCCGGGACAGGGGTTCGGCTATGGCTACACCTTC.

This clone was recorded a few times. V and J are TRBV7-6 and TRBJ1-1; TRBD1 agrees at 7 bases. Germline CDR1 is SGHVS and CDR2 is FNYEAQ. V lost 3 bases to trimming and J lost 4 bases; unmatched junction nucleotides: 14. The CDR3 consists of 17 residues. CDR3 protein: CASSLGVAGGRGTEAFF. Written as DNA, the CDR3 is TGTGCCAGCAGCTTGGGGGTGGCAGGGGGTCGTGGCACTGAAGCTTTCTTT.

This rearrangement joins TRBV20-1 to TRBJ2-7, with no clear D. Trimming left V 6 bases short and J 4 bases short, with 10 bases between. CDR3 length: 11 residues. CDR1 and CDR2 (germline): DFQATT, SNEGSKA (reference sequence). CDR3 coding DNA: TGCAGTGCCAGCAGAGGATACGAGCAGTACTTC. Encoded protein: CSASRGYEQYF.

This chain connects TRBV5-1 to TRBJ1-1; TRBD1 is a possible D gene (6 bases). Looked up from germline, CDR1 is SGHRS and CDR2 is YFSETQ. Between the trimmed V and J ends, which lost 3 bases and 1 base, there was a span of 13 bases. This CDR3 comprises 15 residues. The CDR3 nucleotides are TGCGCCAGCAGCTCCTTACAGGGCCAGAACACTGAAGCTTTCTTT. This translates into CASSSLQGQNTEAFF.

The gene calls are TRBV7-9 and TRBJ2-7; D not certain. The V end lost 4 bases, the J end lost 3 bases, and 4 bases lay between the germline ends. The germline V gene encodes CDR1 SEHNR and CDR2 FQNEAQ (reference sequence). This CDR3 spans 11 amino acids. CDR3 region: CASSSLYEQYF. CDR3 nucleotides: TGTGCCAGCAGCTCCCTCTACGAGCAGTACTTC. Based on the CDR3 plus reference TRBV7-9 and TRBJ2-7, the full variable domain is DTGVSQNPRHKITKRGQNVTFRCDPISEHNRLYWYRQTLGQGPEFLTYFQNEAQLEKSRLLSDRFSAERPKGSFSTLEIQRTEQGDSAMYLCASSSLYEQYFGPGTRLTVT.

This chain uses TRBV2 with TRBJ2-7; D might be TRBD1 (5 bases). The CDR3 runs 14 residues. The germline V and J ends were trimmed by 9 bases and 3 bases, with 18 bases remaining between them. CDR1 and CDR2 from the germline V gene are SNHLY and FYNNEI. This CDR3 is CASTPLGQGYEQYF. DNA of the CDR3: TGTGCCAGTACACCATTGGGGCAGGGCTACGAGCAGTACTTC. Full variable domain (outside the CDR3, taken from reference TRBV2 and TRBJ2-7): EPEVTQTPSHQVTQMGQEVILRCVPISNHLYFYWYRQILGQKVEFLVSFYNNEISEKSEIFDDQFSVERPDGSNFTLKIRSTKLEDSAMYFCASTPLGQGYEQYFGPGTRLTVT.

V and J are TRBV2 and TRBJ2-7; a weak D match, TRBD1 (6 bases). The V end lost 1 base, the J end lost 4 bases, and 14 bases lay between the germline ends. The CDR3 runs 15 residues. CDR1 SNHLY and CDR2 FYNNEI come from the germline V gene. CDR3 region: CASSEVSAGAYEQYF. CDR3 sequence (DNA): TGTGCCAGCAGTGAAGTTTCGGCAGGGGCTTACGAGCAGTACTTC. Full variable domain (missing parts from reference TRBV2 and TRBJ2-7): EPEVTQTPSHQVTQMGQEVILRCVPISNHLYFYWYRQILGQKVEFLVSFYNNEISEKSEIFDDQFSVERPDGSNFTLKIRSTKLEDSAMYFCASSEVSAGAYEQYFGPGTRLTVT.

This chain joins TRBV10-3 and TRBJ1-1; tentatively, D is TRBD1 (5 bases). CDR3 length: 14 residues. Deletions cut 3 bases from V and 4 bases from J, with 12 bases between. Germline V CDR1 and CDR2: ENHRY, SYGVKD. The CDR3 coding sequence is TGTGCCATCAGTGACGGCAGGGTGATCACTGAAGCTTTCTTT. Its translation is CAISDGRVITEAFF.

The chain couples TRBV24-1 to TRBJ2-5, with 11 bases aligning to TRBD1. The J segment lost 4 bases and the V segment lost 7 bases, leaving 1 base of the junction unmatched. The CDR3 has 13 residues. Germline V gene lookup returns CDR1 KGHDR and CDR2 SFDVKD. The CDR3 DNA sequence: TGTGCCACCAGAGGGACAGGGGGAGAGACCCAGTACTTC. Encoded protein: CATRGTGGETQYF.

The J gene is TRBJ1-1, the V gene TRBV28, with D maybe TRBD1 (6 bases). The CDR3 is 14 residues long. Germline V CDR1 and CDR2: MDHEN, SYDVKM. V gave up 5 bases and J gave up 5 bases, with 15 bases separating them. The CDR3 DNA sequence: TGTGCCAGCAGTCCCGGACAGTCGAGGACTGAAGCTTTCTTT. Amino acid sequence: CASSPGQSRTEAFF.